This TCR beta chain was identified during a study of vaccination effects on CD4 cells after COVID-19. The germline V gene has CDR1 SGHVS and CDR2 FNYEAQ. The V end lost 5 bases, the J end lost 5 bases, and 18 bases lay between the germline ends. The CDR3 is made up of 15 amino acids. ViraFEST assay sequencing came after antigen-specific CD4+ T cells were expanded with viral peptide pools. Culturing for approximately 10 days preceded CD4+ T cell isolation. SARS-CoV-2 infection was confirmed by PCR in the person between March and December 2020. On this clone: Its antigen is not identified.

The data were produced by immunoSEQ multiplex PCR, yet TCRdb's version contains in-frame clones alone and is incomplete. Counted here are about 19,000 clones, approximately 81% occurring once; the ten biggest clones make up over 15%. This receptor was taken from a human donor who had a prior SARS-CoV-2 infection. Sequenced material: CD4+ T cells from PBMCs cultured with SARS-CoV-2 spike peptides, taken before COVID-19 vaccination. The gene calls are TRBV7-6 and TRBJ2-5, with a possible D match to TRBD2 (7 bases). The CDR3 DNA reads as TGTGCCAGCAGCCCGAGGGGGGGGACTGGGGAGACCCAGTACTTC. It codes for CASSPRGGTGETQYF.